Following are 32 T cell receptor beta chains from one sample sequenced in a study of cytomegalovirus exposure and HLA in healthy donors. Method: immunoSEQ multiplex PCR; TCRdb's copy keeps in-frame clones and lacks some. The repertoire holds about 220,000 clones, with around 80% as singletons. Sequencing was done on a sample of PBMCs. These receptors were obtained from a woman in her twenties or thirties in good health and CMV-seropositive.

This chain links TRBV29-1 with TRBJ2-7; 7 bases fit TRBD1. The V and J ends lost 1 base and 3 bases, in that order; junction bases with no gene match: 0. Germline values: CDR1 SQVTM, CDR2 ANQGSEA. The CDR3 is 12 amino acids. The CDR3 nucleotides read TGCAGCGTTGAAGGGGACAGCTACGAGCAGTACTTC. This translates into CSVEGDSYEQYF.

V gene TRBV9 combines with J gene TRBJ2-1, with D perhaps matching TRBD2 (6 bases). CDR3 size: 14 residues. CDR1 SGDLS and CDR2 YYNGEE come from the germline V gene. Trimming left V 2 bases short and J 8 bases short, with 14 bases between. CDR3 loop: CASSVPPSADEQFF. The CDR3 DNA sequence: TGTGCCAGCAGCGTCCCCCCTAGCGCCGATGAGCAGTTCTTC.

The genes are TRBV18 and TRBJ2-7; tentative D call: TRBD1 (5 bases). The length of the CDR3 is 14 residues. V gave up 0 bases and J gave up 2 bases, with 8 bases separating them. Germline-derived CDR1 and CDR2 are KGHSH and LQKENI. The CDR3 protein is CASSPPSRAYEQYF. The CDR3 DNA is TGTGCCAGCTCACCACCGAGCAGGGCCTACGAGCAGTACTTC. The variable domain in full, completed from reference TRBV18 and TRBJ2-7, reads NAGVMQNPRHLVRRRGQEARLRCSPMKGHSHVYWYRQLPEEGLKFMVYLQKENIIDESGMPKERFSAEFPKEGPSILRIQQVVRGDSAAYFCASSPPSRAYEQYFGPGTRLTVT.

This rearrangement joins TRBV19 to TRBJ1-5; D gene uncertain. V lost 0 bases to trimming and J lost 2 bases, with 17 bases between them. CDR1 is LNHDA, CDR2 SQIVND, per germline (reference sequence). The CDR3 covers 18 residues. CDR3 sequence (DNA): TGTGCCAGTAGTATAGAGCTCTGGACGGGCCTCGGCAATCAGCCCCAGCATTTT. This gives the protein CASSIELWTGLGNQPQHF.

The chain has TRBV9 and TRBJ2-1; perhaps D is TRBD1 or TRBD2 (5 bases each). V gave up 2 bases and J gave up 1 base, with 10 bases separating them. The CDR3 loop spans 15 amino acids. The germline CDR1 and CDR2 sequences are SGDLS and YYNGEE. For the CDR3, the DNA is TGTGCCAGCAGCGTCCGGGACGGATCCTACAATGAGCAGTTCTTC. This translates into CASSVRDGSYNEQFF.

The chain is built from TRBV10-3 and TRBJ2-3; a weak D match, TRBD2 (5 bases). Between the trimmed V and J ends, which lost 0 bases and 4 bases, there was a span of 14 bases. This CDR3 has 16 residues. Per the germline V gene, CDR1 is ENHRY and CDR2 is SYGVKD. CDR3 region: CAISESGAPGADTQYF. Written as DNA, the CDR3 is TGTGCCATCAGTGAGTCAGGCGCCCCCGGGGCAGATACGCAGTATTTT.

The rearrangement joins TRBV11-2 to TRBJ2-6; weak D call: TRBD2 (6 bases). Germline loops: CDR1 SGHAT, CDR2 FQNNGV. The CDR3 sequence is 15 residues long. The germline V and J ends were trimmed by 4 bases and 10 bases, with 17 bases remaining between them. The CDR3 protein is CASSSRDWRENVLTF. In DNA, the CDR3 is TGTGCCAGCAGCTCCCGAGATTGGAGGGAGAACGTCCTGACTTTC.

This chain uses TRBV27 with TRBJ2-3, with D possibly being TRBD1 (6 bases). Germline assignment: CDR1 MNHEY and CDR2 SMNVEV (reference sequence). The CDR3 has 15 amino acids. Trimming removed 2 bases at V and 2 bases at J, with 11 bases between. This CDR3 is CASSLIRGYTDTQYF. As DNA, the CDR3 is TGTGCCAGCAGTTTAATCAGGGGTTACACAGATACGCAGTATTTT.

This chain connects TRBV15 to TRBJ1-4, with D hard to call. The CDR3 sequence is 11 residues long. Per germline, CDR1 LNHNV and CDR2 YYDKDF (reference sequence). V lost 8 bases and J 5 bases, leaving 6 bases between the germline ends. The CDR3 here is CATQWNEKLFF. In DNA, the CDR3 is TGTGCCACCCAGTGGAATGAAAAACTGTTTTTT. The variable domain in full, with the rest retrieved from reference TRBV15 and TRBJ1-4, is DAMVIQNPRYQVTQFGKPVTLSCSQTLNHNVMYWYQQKSSQAPKLLFHYYDKDFNNEADTPDNFQSRRPNTSFCFLDIRSPGLGDTAMYLCATQWNEKLFFGSGTQLSVL.

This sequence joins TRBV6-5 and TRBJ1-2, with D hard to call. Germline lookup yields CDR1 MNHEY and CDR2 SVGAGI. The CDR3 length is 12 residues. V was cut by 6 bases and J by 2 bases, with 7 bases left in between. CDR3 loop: CASRVGNYGYTF. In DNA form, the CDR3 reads TGTGCCAGCAGAGTCGGGAACTATGGCTACACCTTC.

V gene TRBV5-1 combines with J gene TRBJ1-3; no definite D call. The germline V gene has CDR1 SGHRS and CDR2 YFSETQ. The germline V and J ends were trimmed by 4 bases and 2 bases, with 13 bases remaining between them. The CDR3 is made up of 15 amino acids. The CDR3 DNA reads TGCGCCAGCAGCCCCATGACTGGGCCTGGAAACACCATATATTTT. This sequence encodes CASSPMTGPGNTIYF.

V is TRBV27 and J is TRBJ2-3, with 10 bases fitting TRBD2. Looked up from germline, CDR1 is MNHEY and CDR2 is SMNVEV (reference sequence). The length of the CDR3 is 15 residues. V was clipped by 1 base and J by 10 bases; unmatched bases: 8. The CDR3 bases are TGTGCCAGCAGTTTATATAGCGGGGGGTCCCAGGCGCAGTATTTT. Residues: CASSLYSGGSQAQYF.

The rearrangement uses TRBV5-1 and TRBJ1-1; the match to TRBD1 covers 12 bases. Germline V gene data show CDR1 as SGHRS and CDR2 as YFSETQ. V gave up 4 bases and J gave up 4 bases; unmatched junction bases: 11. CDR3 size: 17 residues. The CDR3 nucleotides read TGCGCCAGCAGCCCGCGGGACAGGGGGCTGGAGCTCACTGAAGCTTTCTTT. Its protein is CASSPRDRGLELTEAFF.

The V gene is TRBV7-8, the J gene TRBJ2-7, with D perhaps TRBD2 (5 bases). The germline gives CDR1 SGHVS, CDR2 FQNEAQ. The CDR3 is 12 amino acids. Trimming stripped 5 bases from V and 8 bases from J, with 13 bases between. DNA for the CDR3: TGTGCCAGCAGCCCTTTCTCTAGCAAGCAGTACTTC. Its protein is CASSPFSSKQYF.

For the CDR3, the DNA is TGTGCCAGCAGCTCTGGGGGGGACAGCTCCTACGAGCAGTACTTC. Its protein is CASSSGGDSSYEQYF. V usage is TRBV7-6 and J usage is TRBJ2-7, with D possibly called TRBD1 or TRBD2 (7 bases each). Germline loops: CDR1 SGHVS, CDR2 FNYEAQ. The ends were cut back, 4 bases at V and 0 bases at J, with 13 bases in the middle. This CDR3 contains 15 residues.

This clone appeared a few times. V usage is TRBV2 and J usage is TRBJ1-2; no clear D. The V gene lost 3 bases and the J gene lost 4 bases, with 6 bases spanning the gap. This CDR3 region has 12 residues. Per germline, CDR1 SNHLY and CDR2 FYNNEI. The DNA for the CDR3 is TGTGCCAGCAGTGATTCGGTCTATGGCTACACCTTC. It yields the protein CASSDSVYGYTF. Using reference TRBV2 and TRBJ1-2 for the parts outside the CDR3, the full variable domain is EPEVTQTPSHQVTQMGQEVILRCVPISNHLYFYWYRQILGQKVEFLVSFYNNEISEKSEIFDDQFSVERPDGSNFTLKIRSTKLEDSAMYFCASSDSVYGYTFGSGTRLTVV.

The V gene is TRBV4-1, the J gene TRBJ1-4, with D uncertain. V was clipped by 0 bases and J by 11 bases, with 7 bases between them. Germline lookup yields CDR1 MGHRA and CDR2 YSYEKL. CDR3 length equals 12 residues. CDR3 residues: CASSQEHLKLFF. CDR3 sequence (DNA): TGCGCCAGCAGCCAAGAACACCTGAAACTGTTTTTT.

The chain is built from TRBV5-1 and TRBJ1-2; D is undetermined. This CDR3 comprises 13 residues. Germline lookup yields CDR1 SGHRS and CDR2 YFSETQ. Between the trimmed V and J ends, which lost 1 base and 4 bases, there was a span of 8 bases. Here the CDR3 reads CASSLTAGYGYTF. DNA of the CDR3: TGCGCCAGCAGCTTGACGGCTGGCTATGGCTACACCTTC.

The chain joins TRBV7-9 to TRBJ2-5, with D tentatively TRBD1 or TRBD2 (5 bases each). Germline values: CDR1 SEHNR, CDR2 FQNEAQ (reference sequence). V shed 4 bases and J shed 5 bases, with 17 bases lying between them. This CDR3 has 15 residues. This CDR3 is CASSSGPYLEETQYF. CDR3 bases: TGTGCCAGCAGCTCGGGGCCCTACCTGGAGGAGACCCAGTACTTC.

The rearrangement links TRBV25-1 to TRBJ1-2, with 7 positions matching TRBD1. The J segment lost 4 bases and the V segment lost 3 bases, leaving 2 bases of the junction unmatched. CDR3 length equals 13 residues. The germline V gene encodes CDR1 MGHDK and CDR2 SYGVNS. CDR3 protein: CASSDDRAYGYTF. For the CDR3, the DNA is TGTGCCAGCAGTGACGACAGGGCCTATGGCTACACCTTC.

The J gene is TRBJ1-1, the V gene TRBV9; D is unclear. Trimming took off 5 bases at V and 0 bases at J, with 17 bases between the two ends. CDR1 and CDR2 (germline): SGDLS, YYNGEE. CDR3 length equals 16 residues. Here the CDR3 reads CASSKDGKFMNTEAFF. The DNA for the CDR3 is TGTGCCAGCAGTAAGGACGGAAAATTCATGAACACTGAAGCTTTCTTT.

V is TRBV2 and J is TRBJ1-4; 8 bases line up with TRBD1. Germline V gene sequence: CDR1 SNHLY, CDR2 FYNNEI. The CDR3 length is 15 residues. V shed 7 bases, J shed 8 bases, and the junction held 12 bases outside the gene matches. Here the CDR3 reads CASTPAGGGREKLFF. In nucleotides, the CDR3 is TGTGCCAGCACCCCCGCAGGGGGCGGGCGGGAAAAACTGTTTTTT.

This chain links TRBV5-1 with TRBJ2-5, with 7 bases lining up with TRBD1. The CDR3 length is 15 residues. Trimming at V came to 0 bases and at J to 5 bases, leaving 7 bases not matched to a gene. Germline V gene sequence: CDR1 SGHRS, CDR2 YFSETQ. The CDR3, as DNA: TGCGCCAGCAGCTTGGGGACAGGATCCCTGGAGACCCAGTACTTC. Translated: CASSLGTGSLETQYF.

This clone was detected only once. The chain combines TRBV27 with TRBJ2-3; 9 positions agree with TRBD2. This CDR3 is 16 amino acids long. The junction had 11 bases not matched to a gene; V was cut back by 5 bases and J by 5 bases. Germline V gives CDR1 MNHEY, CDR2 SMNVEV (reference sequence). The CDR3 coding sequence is TGTGCCAGCAGTCTCAGCCGGGCGGGGGGGGAAGATACGCAGTATTTT. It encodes CASSLSRAGGEDTQYF.

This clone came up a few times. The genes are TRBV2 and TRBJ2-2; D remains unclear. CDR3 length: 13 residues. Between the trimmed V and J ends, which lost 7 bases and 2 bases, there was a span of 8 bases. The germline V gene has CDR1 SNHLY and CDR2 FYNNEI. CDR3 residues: CASMAPNTGELFF. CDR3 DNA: TGTGCCAGCATGGCTCCCAACACCGGGGAGCTGTTTTTT.

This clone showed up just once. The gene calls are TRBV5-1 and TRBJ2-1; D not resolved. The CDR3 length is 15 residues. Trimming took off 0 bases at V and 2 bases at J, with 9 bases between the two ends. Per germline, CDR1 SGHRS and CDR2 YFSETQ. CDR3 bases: TGCGCCAGCAGCTTGGTAGTAGCCCCCTACAATGAGCAGTTCTTC. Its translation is CASSLVVAPYNEQFF.

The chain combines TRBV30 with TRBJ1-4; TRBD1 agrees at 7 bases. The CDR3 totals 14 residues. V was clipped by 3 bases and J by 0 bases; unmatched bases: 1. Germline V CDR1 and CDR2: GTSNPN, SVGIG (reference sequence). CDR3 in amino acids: CAWSTGATNEKLFF. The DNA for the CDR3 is TGTGCCTGGAGCACAGGGGCAACTAATGAAAAACTGTTTTTT.

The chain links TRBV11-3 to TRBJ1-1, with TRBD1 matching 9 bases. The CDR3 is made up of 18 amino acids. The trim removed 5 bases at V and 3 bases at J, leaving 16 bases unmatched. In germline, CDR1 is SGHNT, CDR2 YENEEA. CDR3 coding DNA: TGTGCCAGCAGCCCCATCACAGGGGGCAACGGGGGATACACTGAAGCTTTCTTT. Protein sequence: CASSPITGGNGGYTEAFF.

CDR3 nucleotides: TGTGCCAGCAGCGGAAGGGGCGACTATGGCTACACCTTC. Translation gives CASSGRGDYGYTF. The chain couples TRBV13 to TRBJ1-2; D might be TRBD1 (5 bases). Germline-derived CDR1 and CDR2 are PRHDT and FYEKMQ (reference sequence). The CDR3 runs to 13 residues. V was shortened by 5 bases and J by 3 bases, with 10 bases between the two germline ends.

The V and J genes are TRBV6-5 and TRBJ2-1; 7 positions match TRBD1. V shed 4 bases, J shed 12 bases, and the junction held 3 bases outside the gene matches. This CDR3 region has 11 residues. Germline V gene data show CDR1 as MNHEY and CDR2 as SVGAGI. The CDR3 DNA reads TGTGCCAGCAGTTCACAGGGGCGGCAGTTCTTC. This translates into CASSSQGRQFF.

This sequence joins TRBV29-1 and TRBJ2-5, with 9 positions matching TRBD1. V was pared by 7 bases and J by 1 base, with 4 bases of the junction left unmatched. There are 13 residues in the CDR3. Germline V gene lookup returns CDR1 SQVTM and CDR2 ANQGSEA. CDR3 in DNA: TGCAGCGCCACGGGACAGGGCCAAGAGACCCAGTACTTC. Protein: CSATGQGQETQYF.

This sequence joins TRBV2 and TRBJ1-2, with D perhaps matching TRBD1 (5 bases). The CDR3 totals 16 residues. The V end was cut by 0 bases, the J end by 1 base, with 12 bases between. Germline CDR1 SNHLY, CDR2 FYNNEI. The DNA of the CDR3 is TGTGCCAGCAGTGAAGCAAGACAGAAAATTAACTATGGCTACACCTTC. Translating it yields CASSEARQKINYGYTF.